The 14 T cell receptor beta chains in this list originate from one sample, sequenced in a study of T cell changes during pregnancy in multiple sclerosis. Clones were read by immunoSEQ multiplex PCR, and TCRdb kept only the in-frame ones, dropping some. The sample yields about 110,000 clones, about 90% seen once. The source material was peripheral blood, sampled before pregnancy. Receptors originate from a female donor with multiple sclerosis, enrolled in a pregnancy study.

Concerning this clone: The junction differs from germline at one of its ends, possibly a read error. This chain connects TRBV29-1 to TRBJ2-2; 10 bases map to TRBD1. Per germline, CDR1 SQVTM and CDR2 ANQGSEA. This CDR3 comprises 14 residues. CDR3 in amino acids: CSVSGTGVIGGLFF. The DNA for the CDR3 is TGCAGCGTTTCCGGGACAGGGGTAATCGGGGGGCTGTTTTTT.

This sequence joins TRBV30 and TRBJ1-2, with D tentatively TRBD1 (6 bases). Trimming pared 4 bases from V and 8 bases from J, leaving 14 bases between. The CDR3 consists of 12 residues. Germline assignment: CDR1 GTSNPN and CDR2 SVGIG (reference sequence). The CDR3 spells CAWNTGTSGYTF. Written as DNA, the CDR3 is TGTGCCTGGAATACAGGGACCAGCGGCTACACCTTC.

V usage is TRBV7-2 and J usage is TRBJ2-7, with 8 nucleotides matching TRBD2. V trimming: 3 bases; J trimming: 4 bases; junction bases outside the gene matches: 8. Germline-derived CDR1 and CDR2 are SGHTA and FQGNSA. The CDR3 runs 15 residues. CDR3 residues: CASSFLSGGQYEQYF. CDR3 in DNA: TGTGCCAGCAGCTTTTTAAGCGGGGGACAATACGAGCAGTACTTC.

The gene calls are TRBV4-2 and TRBJ1-4; D is uncertain. This CDR3 spans 15 amino acids. The germline V gene encodes CDR1 LGHNA and CDR2 YNFKEQ. Trimming removed 0 bases from V and 8 bases from J, with 13 bases in between. CDR3 sequence (DNA): TGTGCCAGCAGCCAAGATCGCGGGGTAGACGAAAAACTGTTTTTT. Protein: CASSQDRGVDEKLFF.

This rearrangement joins TRBV19 to TRBJ1-1; TRBD1 matches 7 bases. Germline V CDR1 and CDR2: LNHDA, SQIVND (reference sequence). The CDR3 spans 13 residues. The J segment lost 5 bases and the V segment lost 5 bases, leaving 5 bases of the junction unmatched. The CDR3, as DNA: TGTGCCAGTAGTCCGGACAGGTCTACTGAAGCTTTCTTT. This sequence encodes CASSPDRSTEAFF.

This chain uses TRBV10-3 with TRBJ1-1; TRBD1 aligns across 8 bases. Per germline, CDR1 ENHRY and CDR2 SYGVKD. The CDR3 loop spans 17 amino acids. After removal of 2 bases from V and 0 bases from J, the junction contained 8 bases not matched to a gene. The DNA for the CDR3 is TGTGCCATCAGTGAGGGGGAGACAGGGGTTATGAACACTGAAGCTTTCTTT. Translating it yields CAISEGETGVMNTEAFF.

The CDR3, as DNA: TGTGCCAGCTCACCCAAAAATACCCAGTACTTC. Translation: CASSPKNTQYF. The chain carries TRBV18 and TRBJ2-5; the D is unclear. Germline assignment: CDR1 KGHSH and CDR2 LQKENI. This CDR3 contains 11 residues. V lost 3 bases to trimming and J lost 8 bases, with 7 bases between them.

V is TRBV5-1 and J is TRBJ2-5, with D tentatively TRBD2 (5 bases). V lost 0 bases, J lost 5 bases, and 8 bases lay in between. CDR1 SGHRS and CDR2 YFSETQ come from the germline V gene. The CDR3 is 13 amino acids. CDR3 sequence: CASSLGGLETQYF. For the CDR3, the DNA is TGCGCCAGCAGCTTGGGAGGACTCGAGACCCAGTACTTC.

The V call is TRBV2, the J call TRBJ2-4; 13 nucleotides match TRBD2. The CDR3 is 19 amino acids. Trimming cost V 0 bases and J 2 bases; bases outside gene matches: 7. Germline CDR1 SNHLY, CDR2 FYNNEI. DNA of the CDR3: TGTGCCAGCAGTGAAGCGGGGGGACTAGCGGGGATCTCCAAAAACATTCAGTACTTC. It yields the protein CASSEAGGLAGISKNIQYF.

The rearrangement uses TRBV5-1 and TRBJ2-7; 8 bases match TRBD2. J lost 4 bases, V lost 0 bases, and 15 bases had no gene match. Germline V gene sequence: CDR1 SGHRS, CDR2 YFSETQ. The CDR3 extends over 18 amino acids. CDR3 sequence reads: CASSLARSGRGSTYEQYF. CDR3 bases: TGCGCCAGCAGCTTGGCCCGAAGCGGGAGAGGCAGTACTTACGAGCAGTACTTC. Filled out from reference TRBV5-1 and TRBJ2-7, the complete variable domain reads KAGVTQTPRYLIKTRGQQVTLSCSPISGHRSVSWYQQTPGQGLQFLFEYFSETQRNKGNFPGRFSGRQFSNSRSEMNVSTLELGDSALYLCASSLARSGRGSTYEQYFGPGTRLTVT.

J is TRBJ2-2 and V is TRBV12-1; the listed D gene, TRBD2, was not tested against the DNA. TRBV12-1 is reported as a pseudogene. The CDR3 spans 15 residues. The DNA for the CDR3 is TGTGCCAGCAGGAGCCGGGAATACAACACCGGGGAGCTGTTTTTT. As protein: CASRSREYNTGELFF.

This chain joins TRBV28 and TRBJ2-1; unclear D gene. V was cut by 7 bases and J by 9 bases, with 7 bases left in between. Germline loops: CDR1 MDHEN, CDR2 SYDVKM. There are 10 residues in the CDR3. CDR3 nucleotides: TGTGCCAGCATGAGGAGTGAGCAGTTCTTC. Its translation is CASMRSEQFF. The variable domain in full, with the rest retrieved from reference TRBV28 and TRBJ2-1, is DVKVTQSSRYLVKRTGEKVFLECVQDMDHENMFWYRQDPGLGLRLIYFSYDVKMKEKGDIPEGYSVSREKKERFSLILESASTNQTSMYLCASMRSEQFFGPGTRLTVL.

The V call is TRBV25-1, the J call TRBJ2-7, with D possibly matching TRBD2 (5 bases). The CDR3 length is 13 residues. Trimming took off 8 bases at V and 8 bases at J, with 19 bases between the two ends. Germline values: CDR1 MGHDK, CDR2 SYGVNS. CDR3 sequence (DNA): TGTGCCAGCGAGCAAGGCGGAGGTCGTCAGCAGTACTTC. It yields the protein CASEQGGGRQQYF.

This chain links TRBV27 with TRBJ2-7, with 8 bases lining up with TRBD2. Germline CDR1 and CDR2: MNHEY and SMNVEV (reference sequence). Trimming took 4 bases from V and 7 from J; bases not matched to a gene: 21. The CDR3 extends over 18 amino acids. CDR3 nucleotides: TGTGCCAGCAGTTCGCCCGGGACTAGAAGAAGGCCCCGAGCGGAGCAGTACTTC. It is translated as CASSSPGTRRRPRAEQYF.